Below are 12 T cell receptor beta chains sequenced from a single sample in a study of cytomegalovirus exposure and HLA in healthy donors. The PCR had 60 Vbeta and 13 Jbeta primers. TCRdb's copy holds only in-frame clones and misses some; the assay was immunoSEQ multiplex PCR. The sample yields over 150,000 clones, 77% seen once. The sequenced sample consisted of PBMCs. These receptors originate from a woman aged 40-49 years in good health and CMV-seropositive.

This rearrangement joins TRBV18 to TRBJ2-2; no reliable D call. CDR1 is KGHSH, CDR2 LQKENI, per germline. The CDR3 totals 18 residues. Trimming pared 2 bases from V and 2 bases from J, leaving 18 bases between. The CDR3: CASSPNEGRRRNTGELFF. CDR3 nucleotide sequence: TGTGCCAGCTCACCAAACGAAGGAAGGCGGAGAAACACCGGGGAGCTGTTTTTT.

The chain's CDR3 is CASRRQGRTEAFF. As DNA, the CDR3 is TGTGCCAGCAGACGACAGGGACGGACTGAAGCTTTCTTT. The gene calls are TRBV25-1 and TRBJ1-1; 7 bases line up with TRBD1. The J segment lost 5 bases and the V segment lost 6 bases, leaving 6 bases of the junction unmatched. This CDR3 comprises 13 residues. The germline gives CDR1 MGHDK, CDR2 SYGVNS.

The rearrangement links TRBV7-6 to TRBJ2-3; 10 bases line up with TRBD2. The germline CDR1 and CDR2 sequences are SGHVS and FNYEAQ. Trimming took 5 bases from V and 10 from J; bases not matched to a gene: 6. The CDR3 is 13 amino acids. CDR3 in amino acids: CASSPGLADSQYF. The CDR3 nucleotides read TGTGCCAGCAGCCCTGGACTAGCGGATTCGCAGTATTTT.

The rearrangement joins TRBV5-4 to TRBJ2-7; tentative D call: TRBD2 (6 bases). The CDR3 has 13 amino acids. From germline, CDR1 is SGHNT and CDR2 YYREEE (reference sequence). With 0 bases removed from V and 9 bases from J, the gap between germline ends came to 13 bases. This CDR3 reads CASSLGGVGLQYF. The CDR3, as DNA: TGTGCCAGCAGCTTGGGGGGGGTGGGGCTGCAGTACTTC.

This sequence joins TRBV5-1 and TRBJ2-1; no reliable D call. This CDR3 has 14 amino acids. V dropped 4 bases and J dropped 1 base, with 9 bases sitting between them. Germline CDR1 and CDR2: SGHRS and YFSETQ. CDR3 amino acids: CASSTYSSYNEQFF. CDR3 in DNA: TGCGCCAGCAGCACCTATTCATCCTACAATGAGCAGTTCTTC.

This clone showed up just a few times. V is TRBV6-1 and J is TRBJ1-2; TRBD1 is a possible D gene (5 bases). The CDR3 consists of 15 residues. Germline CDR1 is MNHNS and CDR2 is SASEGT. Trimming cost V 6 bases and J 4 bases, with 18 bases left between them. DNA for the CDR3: TGTGCCAGCAGCGCCTCTGACATGGGGCTCTATGGCTACACCTTC. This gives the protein CASSASDMGLYGYTF.

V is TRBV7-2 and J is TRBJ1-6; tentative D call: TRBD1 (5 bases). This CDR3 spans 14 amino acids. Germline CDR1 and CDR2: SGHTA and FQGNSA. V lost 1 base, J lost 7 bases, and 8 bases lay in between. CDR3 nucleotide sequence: TGTGCCAGCAGCTTAGGACAGTTGAATTCACCCCTCCACTTT. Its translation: CASSLGQLNSPLHF. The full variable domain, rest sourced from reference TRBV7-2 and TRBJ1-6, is GAGVSQSPSNKVTEKGKDVELRCDPISGHTALYWYRQSLGQGLEFLIYFQGNSAPDKSGLPSDRFSAERTGGSVSTLTIQRTQQEDSAVYLCASSLGQLNSPLHFGNGTRLTVT.

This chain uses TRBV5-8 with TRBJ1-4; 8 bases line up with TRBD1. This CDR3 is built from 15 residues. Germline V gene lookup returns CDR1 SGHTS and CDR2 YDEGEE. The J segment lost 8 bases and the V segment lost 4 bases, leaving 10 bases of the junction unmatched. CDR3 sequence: CASSLRTGLQEKLFF. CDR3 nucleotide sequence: TGTGCCAGCAGCCTTAGGACAGGGTTGCAGGAAAAACTGTTTTTT.

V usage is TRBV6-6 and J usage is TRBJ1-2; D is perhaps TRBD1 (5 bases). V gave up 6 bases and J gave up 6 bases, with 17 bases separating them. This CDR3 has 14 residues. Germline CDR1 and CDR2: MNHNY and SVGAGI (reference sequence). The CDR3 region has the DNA TGTGCCAGCAGACTGGATCAGGGCGTAGATGGCTACACCTTC. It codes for CASRLDQGVDGYTF.

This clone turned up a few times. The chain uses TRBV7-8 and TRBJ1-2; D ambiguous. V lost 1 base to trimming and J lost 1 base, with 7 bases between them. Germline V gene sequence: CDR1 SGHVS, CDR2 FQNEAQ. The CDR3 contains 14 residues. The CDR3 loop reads CASSLERFNYGYTF. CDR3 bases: TGTGCCAGCAGCTTAGAGCGGTTTAACTATGGCTACACCTTC. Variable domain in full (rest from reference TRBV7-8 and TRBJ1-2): GAGVSQSPRYKVAKRGQDVALRCDPISGHVSLFWYQQALGQGPEFLTYFQNEAQLDKSGLPSDRFFAERPEGSVSTLKIQRTQQEDSAVYLCASSLERFNYGYTFGSGTRLTVV.

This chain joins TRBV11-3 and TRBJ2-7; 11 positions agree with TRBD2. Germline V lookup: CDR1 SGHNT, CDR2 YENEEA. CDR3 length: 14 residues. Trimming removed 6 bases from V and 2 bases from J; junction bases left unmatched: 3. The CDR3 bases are TGTGCCAGCAGTTCTAGCGGGAGGCCCTACGAGCAGTACTTC. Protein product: CASSSSGRPYEQYF.

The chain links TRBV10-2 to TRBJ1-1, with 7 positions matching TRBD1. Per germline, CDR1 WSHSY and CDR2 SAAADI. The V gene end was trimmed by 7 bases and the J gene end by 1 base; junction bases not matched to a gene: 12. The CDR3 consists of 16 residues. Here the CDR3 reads CASNNFGRDRNTEAFF. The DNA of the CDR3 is TGCGCCAGCAATAACTTCGGGAGGGACAGGAACACTGAAGCTTTCTTT.